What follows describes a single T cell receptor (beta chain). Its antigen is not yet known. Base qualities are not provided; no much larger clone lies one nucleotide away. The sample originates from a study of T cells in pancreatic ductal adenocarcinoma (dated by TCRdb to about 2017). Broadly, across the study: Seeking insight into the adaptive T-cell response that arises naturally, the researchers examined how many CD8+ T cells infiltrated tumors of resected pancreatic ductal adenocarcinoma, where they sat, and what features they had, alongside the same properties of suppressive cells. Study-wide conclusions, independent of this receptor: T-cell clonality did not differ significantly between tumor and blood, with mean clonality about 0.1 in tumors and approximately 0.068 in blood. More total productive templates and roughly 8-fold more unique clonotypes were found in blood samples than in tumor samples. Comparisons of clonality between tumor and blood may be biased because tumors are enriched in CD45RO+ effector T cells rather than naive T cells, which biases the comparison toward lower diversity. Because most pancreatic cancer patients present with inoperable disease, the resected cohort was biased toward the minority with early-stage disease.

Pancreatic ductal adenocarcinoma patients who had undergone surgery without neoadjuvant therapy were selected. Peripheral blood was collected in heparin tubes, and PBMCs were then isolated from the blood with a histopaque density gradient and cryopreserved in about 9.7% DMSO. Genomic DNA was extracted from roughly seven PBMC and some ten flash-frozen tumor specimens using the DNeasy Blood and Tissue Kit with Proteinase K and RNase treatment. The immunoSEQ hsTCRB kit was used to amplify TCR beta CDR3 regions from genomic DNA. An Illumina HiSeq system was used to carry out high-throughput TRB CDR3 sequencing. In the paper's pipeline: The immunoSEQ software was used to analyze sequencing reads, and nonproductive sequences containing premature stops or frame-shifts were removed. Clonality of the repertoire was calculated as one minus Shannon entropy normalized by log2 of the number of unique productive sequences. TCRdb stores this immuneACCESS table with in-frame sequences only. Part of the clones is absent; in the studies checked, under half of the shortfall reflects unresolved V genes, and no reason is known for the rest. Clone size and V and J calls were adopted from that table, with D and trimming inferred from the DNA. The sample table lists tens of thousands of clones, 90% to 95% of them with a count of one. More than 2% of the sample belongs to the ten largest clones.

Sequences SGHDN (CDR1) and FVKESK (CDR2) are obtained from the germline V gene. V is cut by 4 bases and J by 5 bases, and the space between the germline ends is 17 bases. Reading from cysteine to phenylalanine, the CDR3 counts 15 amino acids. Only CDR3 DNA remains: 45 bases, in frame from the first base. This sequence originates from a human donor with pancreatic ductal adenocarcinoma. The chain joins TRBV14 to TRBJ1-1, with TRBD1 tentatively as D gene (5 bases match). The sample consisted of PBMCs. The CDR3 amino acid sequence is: CASSLRGGTRTEAFF. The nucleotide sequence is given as TGTGCCAGCAGCCTCCGGGGGGGGACGAGAACTGAAGCTTTCTTT.